Presented here are 5 T cell receptor beta chains from one specimen sequenced in a study of tumor-infiltrating lymphocytes in oesophageal squamous cell carcinoma. Via MiXCR, TCRdb re-called the PCR reads, giving one row per CDR3 protein. Here the sample spans about 21,000 distinct CDR3 sequences, about 41% being singletons. The sequenced sample was normal esophageal tissue next to the tumor. These TCRs come from a male donor with esophageal squamous cell carcinoma.

This clonotype was detected ten times or more. The rearrangement joins TRBV27 to TRBJ2-2; tentative D call: TRBD1 (7 bases). Between the trimmed V and J ends, which lost 7 bases and 6 bases, there was a span of 12 bases. The germline gives CDR1 MNHEY, CDR2 SMNVEV (reference sequence). The CDR3 sequence is 13 residues long. In DNA, the CDR3 is TGTGCCAGCACCAGGGGGGCATCCGGGGAGCTGTTTTTT. Its translation: CASTRGASGELFF.

This clonotype was detected ten times or more. V is TRBV24-1 and J is TRBJ2-7; 8 bases align to TRBD2. Trimming removed 0 bases from V and 6 bases from J; junction bases left unmatched: 15. The CDR3 has 18 amino acids. Germline CDR1 KGHDR, CDR2 SFDVKD. The CDR3 here is CATSDLAATSGSRCEQYF. DNA for the CDR3: TGTGCCACCAGTGATTTGGCAGCCACGAGCGGGAGTCGTTGCGAGCAGTACTTC.

This clonotype is medium-sized by share. The chain links TRBV7-9 to TRBJ2-2, with 8 bases that match TRBD2. V shed 1 base and J 5 bases; nucleotides not matched to a gene: 9. This CDR3 region has 17 residues. Germline CDR1 SEHNR, CDR2 FQNEAQ (reference sequence). CDR3: CASSLVTGGTRTGELFF. CDR3 DNA: TGTGCCAGCAGCTTAGTGACAGGAGGGACTAGGACCGGGGAGCTGTTTTTT.

The CDR3 DNA reads TGTGCCACCAGTGATTTGTCTGGAGGCCTGAGGCATGAGCAGTACTTC. Translation: CATSDLSGGLRHEQYF. The chain joins TRBV24-1 to TRBJ2-3, with a tentative D call TRBD2 (5 bases). The end of the DNA aligns better with TRBJ2-7, so the J call may be wrong. Germline values: CDR1 KGHDR, CDR2 SFDVKD. The CDR3 spans 16 residues.

In nucleotides, the CDR3 is TGTGCCAGCAGTTTTTCGGACGAGCAGTTCTTC. Translation: CASSFSDEQFF. The chain has TRBV12-3 or TRBV12-4 and TRBJ2-1; D gene ambiguous. The CDR3 spans 11 residues. Trimming left V 3 bases short and J 10 bases short, with 7 bases between.